Described below is a single T cell receptor (beta chain) sequence and its context. There is no known antigen for this receptor. Base qualities were left out, and no much larger clone turns up one base away. The immunoSEQ Assay, a bias-controlled multiplex PCR, was used to amplify TCRbeta CDR3 regions from genomic DNA. The published analysis was carried out like this. Nucleated cell counts per sample were estimated from amplification of reference gene primers within the assay. Sequence reads were collapsed and filtered to measure the absolute abundance of every unique TCRbeta CDR3 rearrangement. For each sample, productive Simpson clonality was calculated as the square root of Simpson's diversity index over productive rearrangements. TCRdb re-hosts the immuneACCESS table, in-frame sequences only. Its copies lack some clones; in the studies checked, an unresolved V gene accounts for under half of them, and the cause for the rest is not known. Clonal size and the V and J genes are those of that table, whereas D and trimming came from the DNA. The sample records tens of thousands of clones, approximately 80% of which are singletons. The ten largest clones capture 6.3% of the sample.

The data were taken from a study of blood T cell repertoires in COVID-19 (dated by TCRdb to 2019 to 2021). Context from the whole study: Collaborator samples came from the United States, Italy and Spain and covered acute and convalescent phases of COVID-19. The prospective study material was composed of cDNA or gDNA derived from T cells, B-cell-depleted T cells, or PBMCs. The dataset comprised deeply sampled blood TCRbeta repertoires from subjects exposed to, actively infected with, or recovered from COVID-19. The repertoires were released in a freely available public database intended as a resource for research on the immune response to SARS-CoV-2. The samples were drawn from the first 160 participants of the ongoing ImmuneRACE study and from 950 to 1,500 subjects provided by 6 global collaborators. A de-identified subject ID, COVID-19 status, age in years and sex were almost always included in the sample metadata. HLA class I and class II types, where available, came from metadata supplied by the sample provider rather than from assay-based typing.

Sequences MNHNY (CDR1) and SVGAGI (CDR2) are obtained from the germline V gene (reference sequence). The CDR3 holds 15 amino acids from the cysteine to the phenylalanine. The kept DNA is CDR3 alone, 45 bases in frame from the first base. Compared with germline, V lacks 6 bases and J lacks 1 base; bases without a gene match: 8. In Seattle, one collaborating source enrolled patients while the infection was active and tracked those patients longitudinally over the course of disease. The collaborating institutions used their own protocols to collect whole blood in K2EDTA tubes. For TCRbeta analysis, collaborator samples were shipped as frozen whole blood, as isolated PBMCs, or as DNA extracted from either sample type. General study outcomes and caveats: How much clinical and demographic metadata was included differed by source and by participant, and the metadata was provided uncurated.

The sequenced sample was peripheral blood. This sequence was found in a man aged 65 to 79 with COVID-19, enrolled during active disease. The chain couples TRBV6-6 to TRBJ1-1; 7 junctional bases match TRBD1. The CDR3 reads as follows: CASSSRQGANTEAFF. In nucleotides, the sequence is TGTGCCAGCAGCAGCAGACAGGGAGCGAACACTGAAGCTTTCTTT.